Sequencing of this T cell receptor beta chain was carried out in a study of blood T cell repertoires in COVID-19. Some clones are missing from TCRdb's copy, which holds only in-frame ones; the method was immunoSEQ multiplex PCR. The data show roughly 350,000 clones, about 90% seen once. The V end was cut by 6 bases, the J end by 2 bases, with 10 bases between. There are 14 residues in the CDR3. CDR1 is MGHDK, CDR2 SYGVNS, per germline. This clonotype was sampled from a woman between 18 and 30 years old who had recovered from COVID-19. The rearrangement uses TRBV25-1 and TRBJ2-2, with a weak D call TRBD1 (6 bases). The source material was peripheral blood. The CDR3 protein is CASRGAGNTGELFF. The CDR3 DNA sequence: TGTGCCAGCAGGGGGGCCGGTAACACCGGGGAGCTGTTTTTT. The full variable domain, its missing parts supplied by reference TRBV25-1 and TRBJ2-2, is EADIYQTPRYLVIGTGKKITLECSQTMGHDKMYWYQQDPGMELHLIHYSYGVNSTEKGDLSSESTVSRIRTEHFPLTLESARPSHTSQYLCASRGAGNTGELFFGEGSRLTVL.